These 5 T cell receptor beta chains were all obtained from the same sample, sequenced in a study of T-cell reconstitution after alpha-beta-depleted transplantation in children. Molecular barcoding with unique molecular identifiers was used for the TCRbeta library. TCRdb reprocessed the PCR reads via MiXCR and lists one record per CDR3 protein. There are about 78,000 distinct CDR3 sequences in the sample; over 12% occur only once, and 25% to 30% lies in the top ten. The sample consisted of PBMCs, mostly from graft donor cells, taken 180 days after TCRalphabeta/CD19-depleted stem cell transplant. The receptors come from a male patient aged 2 to 9 who had a stem cell transplant for acute lymphoblastic leukemia, so the T cells may come from the graft donor.

The sample holds a few counts of this clonotype. The chain couples TRBV5-1 to TRBJ1-2; D remains ambiguous. From germline, CDR1 is SGHRS and CDR2 YFSETQ. CDR3 length equals 14 residues. With 3 bases removed from V and 4 bases from J, the gap between germline ends came to 13 bases. DNA for the CDR3: TGCGCCAGCAGCTCTGGCGAAGGGCCCTATGGCTACACCTTC. This sequence encodes CASSSGEGPYGYTF.

This clonotype appeared many times. V is TRBV20-1 and J is TRBJ1-3, with D perhaps TRBD1 (5 bases). The length of the CDR3 is 13 residues. Germline CDR1 and CDR2: DFQATT and SNEGSKA (reference sequence). Trimming took 2 bases from V and 3 from J, leaving 8 bases between them. The CDR3 is CSARKGSGNTIYF. CDR3 nucleotides: TGCAGTGCTAGAAAGGGGAGTGGAAACACCATATATTTT.

There are a few counts of this clonotype. This chain links TRBV5-1 with TRBJ1-2; D perhaps matches TRBD1 (5 bases). With 0 bases removed from V and 1 base from J, the gap between germline ends came to 13 bases. The CDR3 consists of 16 residues. Germline assignment: CDR1 SGHRS and CDR2 YFSETQ. The CDR3 reads CASSLDGKRGNYGYTF. The CDR3 coding sequence is TGCGCCAGCAGCTTGGATGGGAAAAGGGGTAACTATGGCTACACCTTC.

In its sample, this clonotype was seen a few times. The rearrangement links TRBV5-1 to TRBJ2-1; TRBD1 matches 7 bases. With 2 bases clipped from V and 3 bases from J, the junction kept 5 bases outside the gene matches. The CDR3 runs 15 residues. CDR1 is SGHRS and CDR2 is YFSETQ in the germline V gene. CDR3: CASSLQGSYYNEQFF. The CDR3 bases are TGCGCCAGCAGCTTACAGGGGAGTTACTACAATGAGCAGTTCTTC.

This clonotype was counted a few times. The CDR3 sequence is CASSWGQGATNEKLFF. The CDR3 DNA reads as TGTGCCAGCAGCTGGGGGCAGGGGGCAACTAATGAAAAACTGTTTTTT. This chain links TRBV28 with TRBJ1-4; 7 bases align to TRBD1. CDR3 length: 16 residues. CDR1 is MDHEN, CDR2 SYDVKM, per germline. The V gene end was trimmed by 6 bases and the J gene end by 0 bases; junction bases not matched to a gene: 7.